This section outlines one T cell receptor (beta chain) sequence together with its context. Its specificity is not known. These data are taken from a study of post-analysis software for immune sequencing data. In the study overall: Relapsing-remitting, secondary progressive and progressive-relapsing courses of multiple sclerosis were included. Study results and caveats: Patients carried a few TRBV segments more frequently than controls did, and TRBV5-6, TRBV5-1 and TRBV20-1 were among them. Relative to controls, patients with multiple sclerosis showed significantly lower normalized Chao1 diversity.

TCR beta cDNA libraries had unique molecular identifiers. TCRdb processed the PCR reads anew with MiXCR; each CDR3 protein has one entry. Here the sample spans 600,000 to 700,000 distinct CDR3 sequences, approximately 60% being singletons. Germline assignment: CDR1 SGHRS and CDR2 YFSETQ. The CDR3 covers 15 residues. V lost 5 bases to trimming and J lost 0 bases; unmatched junction nucleotides: 4. The clonotype originates from a girl aged 2 to 10 with multiple sclerosis. Input material: blood. The chain uses TRBV5-1 and TRBJ1-4; 7 nucleotides agree with TRBD1. DNA of the CDR3: TGCGCCAGCAGACAGGGACAGCCAACTAATGAAAAACTGTTTTTT. Translation gives CASRQGQPTNEKLFF.